This T cell receptor beta chain was sequenced during a study of PD-1 blockade in classical Hodgkin lymphoma. Clones were sequenced by immunoSEQ multiplex PCR, and TCRdb holds only the in-frame ones, with some missing. The sample holds under 70,000 clones; around 89% are singletons and the top ten take around 13%. Brentuximab vedotin exposure varied, and every patient relapsed after autologous stem cell transplantation. The CDR3 is 15 residues long. Between the trimmed V and J ends, which lost 1 base and 5 bases, there was a span of 14 bases. The germline gives CDR1 LGHNA, CDR2 YSLEER. The chain recombines TRBV4-3 with TRBJ1-2; no firm D call. This specimen consisted of peripheral blood mononuclear cells (PBMCs), obtained at baseline. The source is a human donor with classical Hodgkin lymphoma. In DNA form, the CDR3 reads TGCGCCAGCAGCCAAGTCTGGGGTGAGACTTATGGCTACACCTTC. Translated, it gives CASSQVWGETYGYTF.